This T cell receptor (beta chain) was recorded in a study of graft-versus-host responses after intestinal transplantation. Study at large: Induction with anti-thymocyte globulin, then tacrolimus and steroids for about 3 years, was given to all recipients. Points from the study as a whole: Detection of GvH clones occurred in recipient marrow, and some had their first appearance in ileum or blood.

The J segment lost 4 bases and the V segment lost 0 bases, leaving 2 bases of the junction unmatched. CDR3 size: 15 residues. The germline CDR1 and CDR2 sequences are SGDLS and YYNGEE. On this clone: Its specificity is not known.

Some clones are missing from TCRdb's copy, which holds only in-frame ones; the method was immunoSEQ multiplex PCR. The sample carries approximately 70,000 clones, 80% to 90% recorded once. The chain employs TRBV9 and TRBJ1-5, with 9 bases identical to TRBD1. Sequenced material: unstimulated CD8+ T cells sorted from spleen or lymph node cells, taken before intestinal transplant. The sequence derives from a human donor who received an intestinal transplant. The CDR3 loop is CASSVDGTGNQPQHF. The DNA of the CDR3 is TGTGCCAGCAGCGTAGATGGGACAGGGAATCAGCCCCAGCATTTT.